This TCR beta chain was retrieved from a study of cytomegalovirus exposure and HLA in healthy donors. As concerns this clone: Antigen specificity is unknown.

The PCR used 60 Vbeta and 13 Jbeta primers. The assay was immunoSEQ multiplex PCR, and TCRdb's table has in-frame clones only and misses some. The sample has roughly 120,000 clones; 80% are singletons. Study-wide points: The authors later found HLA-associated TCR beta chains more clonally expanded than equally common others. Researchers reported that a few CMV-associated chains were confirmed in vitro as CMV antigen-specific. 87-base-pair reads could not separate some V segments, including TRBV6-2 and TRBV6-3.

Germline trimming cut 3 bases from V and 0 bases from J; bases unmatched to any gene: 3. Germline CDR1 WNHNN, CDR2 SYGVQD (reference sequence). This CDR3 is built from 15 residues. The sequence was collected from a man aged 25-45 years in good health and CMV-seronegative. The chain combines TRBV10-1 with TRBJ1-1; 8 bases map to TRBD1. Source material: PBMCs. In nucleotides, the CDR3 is TGCGCCAGCAGTGACGGACAGGGTATGAACACTGAAGCTTTCTTT. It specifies CASSDGQGMNTEAFF.